This TCR beta chain comes out of a study of T cell responses to AZD1222 COVID-19 vaccine. Whole-study context: Pooled together were second doses at about 4 or about 12 weeks. Study-level results: Nearly half of the spike-specific TCRs reportedly recognize variant regions that carry no mutations.

The V gene's germline CDR1 is LGHNA and CDR2 YNFKEQ. V was clipped by 4 bases and J by 6 bases, with 7 bases between them. This CDR3 region has 12 residues. About this clone: As yet, its antigen is unknown.

Sequenced by immunoSEQ multiplex PCR; TCRdb stores in-frame clones only, minus some. The sample has approximately 160,000 clones, approximately 90% seen once. The material sequenced was peripheral blood, taken on day 0 of AZD1222 vaccination. The TCR comes from an adult in good health. The chain has TRBV4-2 and TRBJ1-5; D is uncertain. CDR3 sequence (DNA): TGTGCCAGCAGCCGGGATAGTCAGCCCCAGCATTTT. It specifies CASSRDSQPQHF.